Listed below are T cell receptor beta chains from one sample, sequenced in a study of T cells in Graves' hyperthyroidism and ophthalmopathy. TCRdb passed the multiplex PCR reads through MiXCR, listing each CDR3 protein once. The sample lists 500,000 to 650,000 distinct CDR3 sequences; 14% were seen once. Sequenced: blood. Receptor source: a woman in her thirties or forties with Graves' hyperthyroidism. Both conserved end residues are part of each CDR3. Each record gives: J gene, V gene, D gene, clone size, CDR3 DNA, CDR3 protein. The D gene is left open where the match is weak. Size is stated for part of the rows, as once, few or many counts, or as a class when the clone is expanded.

TRBJ2-4	TRBV30	.	many	TGTGCCTGGAGCGTGGGGGAAGTAGCCAAAAACATTCAGTACTTC	CAWSVGEVAKNIQYF
TRBJ2-3	TRBV28	.	many	TGTGCCAGCAGTTTTAGTGAGGGTCGTGATACGCAGTATTTT	CASSFSEGRDTQYF
TRBJ2-1	TRBV19	TRBD1	few	TGTGCCAGTAGTGTAGACAGGGGGCATGAGCAGTTCTTC	CASSVDRGHEQFF
TRBJ2-5	TRBV6-1	.	many	TGTGCCAGCAATCAGGGACGTCGAGAGACCCAGTACTTC	CASNQGRRETQYF
TRBJ2-1	TRBV5-1	TRBD2	many	TGCGCCAGCAGATCGCAGCCTAGCGGCGATGAGCAGTTCTTC	CASRSQPSGDEQFF
TRBJ1-2	TRBV5-1	.	many	TGCGCCAGCAGCTTTGGCAGGGCAGATGGCTACACCTTC	CASSFGRADGYTF
TRBJ2-1	TRBV11-1	.	many	TGTGCCAGCAGCCCAACCCCGCCGGTTAACAATGAGCAGTTCTTC	CASSPTPPVNNEQFF
TRBJ1-3	TRBV28	.	many	TGTGCCAGCAGTTTACCTCTTAGAGGCCTAAGCTCTGGAAACACCATATATTTT	CASSLPLRGLSSGNTIYF
TRBJ2-5	TRBV20-1	TRBD2	many	TGCAGTGCTAGATTCTCCCTAGCGGGAGTCGGGGAGACCCAGTACTTC	CSARFSLAGVGETQYF
TRBJ1-2	TRBV28	.	many	TGTGCCAGCACGCAGGGAAGATATGGCTACACCTTC	CASTQGRYGYTF
TRBJ2-7	TRBV9	.	.	TGTGCCAGCAGCGTAGGGGACATCATCACCTACGAGCAGTACTTC	CASSVGDIITYEQYF
TRBJ2-7	TRBV2	.	.	TGTGCCAGCAGGGGTCAGGGCTTATACGAGCAGTACTTC	CASRGQGLYEQYF
TRBJ2-7	TRBV19	TRBD2	.	TGTGCCAGTAGTATGAAGACTAGCGGGAGTGGCTACGAGCAGTACTTC	CASSMKTSGSGYEQYF
TRBJ2-5	TRBV5-1	.	many	TGCGCCAGCAGCGGCCAAGAGACCCAGTACTTC	CASSGQETQYF
TRBJ2-3	TRBV25-1	.	few	TGTGCCAGCAGTGAATATTGGAGGGAGACTGGCACAGATACGCAGTATTTT	CASSEYWRETGTDTQYF
TRBJ1-5	TRBV12-3/TRBV12-4	TRBD1	few	TGTGCCAGCAGCTCTACAGGACAGGGGCCGCCCCAGCATTTT	CASSSTGQGPPQHF
TRBJ2-7	TRBV14	.	few	TGTGCCAGCAGACATGTCGTAGGGCACCCCTACGAGCAGTACTTC	CASRHVVGHPYEQYF
TRBJ1-2	TRBV6-1	TRBD1	many	TGTGCCAGCAGACATAGACAGGGGATGGGCTATGGCTACACCTTC	CASRHRQGMGYGYTF
TRBJ2-3	TRBV5-1	TRBD2	.	TGCGCCAGCAGCTTGGAGCAGCTAGCGGGGATCACAGATACGCAGTATTTT	CASSLEQLAGITDTQYF
TRBJ2-1	TRBV25-1	TRBD1	.	TGTGCCAGCCTAGGACAGGGGAGGGATGAGCAGTTCTTC	CASLGQGRDEQFF
TRBJ1-2	TRBV2	TRBD1	many	TGTGCCAGACGACAGGGGGGAAACTATGGCTACACCTTC	CARRQGGNYGYTF
TRBJ2-7	TRBV13	TRBD2	many	TGTGCCAGCAGCGTGGGACTAGCGGGGTACTACGAGCAGTACTTC	CASSVGLAGYYEQYF
TRBJ1-6	TRBV3-1	.	many	TGTGCCAGCAGCCAAGACAACTATAATTCACCCCTCCACTTT	CASSQDNYNSPLHF
TRBJ1-5	TRBV28	.	few	TGTGCCAGCAGGAATACTATGCAGCCCCAGCATTTT	CASRNTMQPQHF
TRBJ1-3	TRBV11-2	.	many	TGTGCCAGCAGCTCCCGACAGGCGAGCTCTGGAAACACCATATATTTT	CASSSRQASSGNTIYF
TRBJ2-3	TRBV7-9	.	many	TGTGCCAGCAGCCCCCCTAGGGATAGGGCACCAGATACGCAGTATTTT	CASSPPRDRAPDTQYF
TRBJ2-1	TRBV28	.	many	TGTGCCAGCAGTTTACCGGGCAGGGACCACAATGAGCAGTTCTTC	CASSLPGRDHNEQFF
TRBJ2-2	TRBV6-1	TRBD1	.	TGTGCCAGCAGGGCGACAGGGGGCGGGGAGCTGTTTTTT	CASRATGGGELFF
TRBJ1-5	TRBV28	.	many	TGTGCCAGCAGTTTCGGAAAGGGCAATCAGCCCCAGCATTTT	CASSFGKGNQPQHF
TRBJ2-6	TRBV6-1	.	.	TGTGCCAGCACCCTTAGCCCAGTCTCTGGGGCCAACGTCCTGACTTTC	CASTLSPVSGANVLTF
TRBJ1-6	TRBV28	.	few	TGTGCCAGCAGTTTCGGGAAGGGGAGGGGCACCCATAATTCACCCCTCCACTTT	CASSFGKGRGTHNSPLHF
TRBJ1-1	TRBV19	.	few	TGTGCCAGTCAAAGGGGTGTCCGGGACATGAACACTGAAGCTTTCTTT	CASQRGVRDMNTEAFF
TRBJ2-1	TRBV7-2	TRBD2	few	TGTGCCAGCAGCTTACGGCGGCCTAGCGGGAGTGTGCATGAGCAGTTCTTC	CASSLRRPSGSVHEQFF
TRBJ1-3	TRBV12-3/TRBV12-4	.	few	TGTGCCAGCAGTTTAGTCGTGCAGGGCCGAAACACCATATATTTT	CASSLVVQGRNTIYF
TRBJ2-2	TRBV4-1	.	few	TGCGCCAGCAGCCAAGATCTCCGGACAACGAACACCGGGGAGCTGTTTTTT	CASSQDLRTTNTGELFF
TRBJ1-1	TRBV5-4	.	few	TGTGCCAGCAGCGTTGTGAGCGGTACTGAAGCTTTCTTT	CASSVVSGTEAFF
TRBJ2-7	TRBV20-1	TRBD2	few	TGCAGTGCTAAGGGACTAGCGGGACAATACGAGCAGTACTTC	CSAKGLAGQYEQYF
TRBJ2-5	TRBV28	.	many	TGTGCCAGCAGTTTCCAGGGAGGACAAGAGACCCAGTACTTC	CASSFQGGQETQYF
TRBJ1-2	TRBV5-4	TRBD1	.	TGTGCCAGCAGCTCAGGGACAGGATTAAGCTATGGCTACACCTTC	CASSSGTGLSYGYTF
TRBJ2-2	TRBV10-1	.	.	TGCGCCAGCAGTGAGTGGACGTACACCGGGGAGCTGTTTTTT	CASSEWTYTGELFF
TRBJ2-1	TRBV19	.	.	TGTGCCAGTAGTATGAAGGCAGATCTCTACAATGAGCAGTTCTTC	CASSMKADLYNEQFF
TRBJ1-1	TRBV6-5	.	many	TGTGCCAGCAGTTACTCTGATCGGTTTAACACTGAAGCTTTCTTT	CASSYSDRFNTEAFF
TRBJ2-1	TRBV27	.	few	TGTGCCAGCAGTTTTAGGTACGACTACAATGAGCAGTTCTTC	CASSFRYDYNEQFF
TRBJ1-6	TRBV12-3/TRBV12-4	TRBD1	many	TGTGCCAGCAGAACAGGGGGACTTTCACCCCTCCACTTT	CASRTGGLSPLHF
TRBJ2-1	TRBV3-1	TRBD2	many	TGTGCCAGCAGCTCACGACTAGCGGCTATGTGGAATGAGCAGTTCTTC	CASSSRLAAMWNEQFF
TRBJ1-6	TRBV19	.	few	TGTGCCAGTAGTATGAACGAGCGGACGAACTCCTATAATTCACCCCTCCACTTT	CASSMNERTNSYNSPLHF
TRBJ1-2	TRBV2	.	many	TGTGCCAGCAGTTTCGACATGGGGTCGAACGGCTACACCTTC	CASSFDMGSNGYTF
TRBJ1-2	TRBV19	TRBD1	.	TGTGCCTCAGAGGCGACACAGGGGGCGAACTATGGCTACACCTTC	CASEATQGANYGYTF
TRBJ2-3	TRBV15	.	many	TGTGCCACCAGCCATCTGGGGGCAGATACGCAGTATTTT	CATSHLGADTQYF